Shown below are 17 T cell receptor beta chains from a single sample sequenced in a study of CD8 T cells in ankylosing spondylitis. TCRdb called the 5' RACE reads again in MiXCR, with one record for every CDR3 protein. The sample holds roughly 30,000 distinct CDR3 sequences, 30% seen once. Specimen: synovial fluid, either unsorted or a sorted T cell fraction (not recorded which). The receptors shown here come from a male donor with ankylosing spondylitis.

This clonotype came up a few times. This sequence joins TRBV12-3 or TRBV12-4 and TRBJ1-6; D remains unclear. Trimming cost V 3 bases and J 0 bases, with 9 bases left between them. The CDR3 extends over 16 amino acids. As DNA, the CDR3 is TGTGCCAGCAGTTTGGGCCGGAGCTCCTATAATTCACCCCTCCACTTT. This gives the protein CASSLGRSSYNSPLHF.

V is TRBV6-1 and J is TRBJ2-2; D unresolved. Trimming left V 1 base short and J 4 bases short, with 7 bases between. Germline V gene lookup returns CDR1 MNHNS and CDR2 SASEGT. This CDR3 contains 14 residues. CDR3 amino acids: CASSEGLATGELFF. CDR3 sequence (DNA): TGTGCCAGCAGTGAAGGTCTGGCCACCGGGGAGCTGTTTTTT.

This chain uses TRBV4-2 with TRBJ2-3; D gene uncertain. Germline V gene sequence: CDR1 LGHNA, CDR2 YNFKEQ. The CDR3 has 13 residues. Trimming took 0 bases from V and 5 from J, leaving 6 bases between them. In DNA form, the CDR3 reads TGTGCCAGCAGCCAAGATCCCGTAGATACGCAGTATTTT. Its translation is CASSQDPVDTQYF.

The CDR3 nucleotides read TGTGCCAGCAGTTTGGAAGGGTACCATGAGCAGTTCTTC. Its protein is CASSLEGYHEQFF. V usage is TRBV27 and J usage is TRBJ2-1; D unclear. The CDR3 covers 13 residues. Trimming took 3 bases from V and 8 from J, leaving 11 bases between them. Germline CDR1 MNHEY, CDR2 SMNVEV (reference sequence).

The rearrangement uses TRBV7-9 and TRBJ2-1; 7 bases line up with TRBD2. Germline trimming cut 0 bases from V and 6 bases from J; bases unmatched to any gene: 2. The CDR3 has 14 amino acids. Germline values: CDR1 SEHNR, CDR2 FQNEAQ (reference sequence). In DNA, the CDR3 is TGTGCCAGCAGCTTAGCGGGAGGGCCCAATGAGCAGTTCTTC. Translated, it gives CASSLAGGPNEQFF. The variable domain in full, completed from reference TRBV7-9 and TRBJ2-1, reads DTGVSQNPRHKITKRGQNVTFRCDPISEHNRLYWYRQTLGQGPEFLTYFQNEAQLEKSRLLSDRFSAERPKGSFSTLEIQRTEQGDSAMYLCASSLAGGPNEQFFGPGTRLTVL.

This CDR3 is CASSELTSGTDTQYF. CDR3 sequence (DNA): TGCGCCAGCAGTGAGTTGACTAGCGGCACAGATACGCAGTATTTT. The chain is built from TRBV10-1 and TRBJ2-3; 8 positions match TRBD2. The CDR3 contains 15 residues. Looked up from germline, CDR1 is WNHNN and CDR2 is SYGVQD (reference sequence). J gave up 1 base and V 1 base, and 1 base lay outside the gene matches.

V and J are TRBV30 and TRBJ2-1, with TRBD2 as a possible D gene (5 bases). This CDR3 comprises 13 residues. Germline V gene lookup returns CDR1 GTSNPN and CDR2 SVGIG (reference sequence). The V gene lost 2 bases and the J gene lost 6 bases, with 11 bases spanning the gap. The CDR3 DNA follows: TGTGCCTGGAGTTGGGCCGGAGGCAATGAGCAGTTCTTC. Protein product: CAWSWAGGNEQFF.

The rearrangement links TRBV2 to TRBJ2-7; 8 nucleotides align to TRBD1. With 2 bases clipped from V and 4 bases from J, the junction kept 10 bases outside the gene matches. Germline CDR1 is SNHLY and CDR2 is FYNNEI. There are 16 residues in the CDR3. This chain's CDR3 is CASSEFSAGGFYEQYV. The CDR3 nucleotides read TGTGCCAGCAGTGAATTTTCGGCAGGGGGCTTTTACGAGCAGTACGTC.

The J gene is TRBJ1-5, the V gene TRBV27; TRBD1 might be the D (5 bases). The V end was cut by 6 bases, the J end by 0 bases, with 12 bases between. Germline V gene data show CDR1 as MNHEY and CDR2 as SMNVEV (reference sequence). CDR3 size: 15 residues. This CDR3 reads CASRSGPYSNQPQHF. For the CDR3, the DNA is TGTGCCAGCAGATCGGGACCGTATAGCAATCAGCCCCAGCATTTT.

This chain joins TRBV7-9 and TRBJ2-5; D is unresolved. The CDR3 totals 13 residues. V lost 5 bases and J 4 bases, leaving 11 bases between the germline ends. Germline-derived CDR1 and CDR2 are SEHNR and FQNEAQ (reference sequence). CDR3 region: CASSPRARETQYF. The CDR3 DNA follows: TGTGCCAGCAGCCCAAGGGCCAGAGAGACCCAGTACTTC.

This clonotype showed up many times. The chain employs TRBV7-9 and TRBJ2-1; possibly TRBD2 for D (6 bases). The germline V gene has CDR1 SEHNR and CDR2 FQNEAQ (reference sequence). The V end lost 3 bases, the J end lost 5 bases, and 11 bases lay between the germline ends. The CDR3 consists of 14 residues. CDR3 residues: CASSFGGENNEQFF. The CDR3 nucleotides are TGTGCCAGCAGCTTCGGAGGGGAAAACAATGAGCAGTTCTTC.

The chain is built from TRBV7-9 and TRBJ2-7, with 7 positions matching TRBD1. Germline values: CDR1 SEHNR, CDR2 FQNEAQ (reference sequence). CDR3 length: 13 residues. V gave up 5 bases and J gave up 7 bases; unmatched junction bases: 8. CDR3 sequence (DNA): TGTGCCAGCAGCAACCTCAGGGGGAATGAGCAGTACTTC. It specifies CASSNLRGNEQYF.

This clonotype appeared many times. The chain is built from TRBV20-1 and TRBJ1-1, with no clear D. Trimming shortened V by 5 bases and J by 0 bases, and 7 bases separated the two germline ends. CDR1 and CDR2 (germline): DFQATT, SNEGSKA (reference sequence). This CDR3 contains 12 residues. The CDR3, as DNA: TGCAGTGCTCAAGTTATGAACACTGAAGCTTTCTTT. Its protein product is CSAQVMNTEAFF.

The rearrangement links TRBV19 to TRBJ1-2; D remains ambiguous. The CDR3 is 14 residues long. The germline V gene encodes CDR1 LNHDA and CDR2 SQIVND (reference sequence). V was clipped by 5 bases and J by 4 bases, with 14 bases between them. The DNA of the CDR3 is TGTGCCAGTAGTCCACCGTCCGTGAGCTATGGCTACACCTTC. Protein product: CASSPPSVSYGYTF.

This clonotype was observed many times. CDR3 nucleotides: TGTGCCAGCAGCTACAGGGGTAGCAATCAGCCCCAGCATTTT. Protein: CASSYRGSNQPQHF. The J gene is TRBJ1-5, the V gene TRBV7-8, with TRBD1 matching 7 bases. Germline V CDR1 and CDR2: SGHVS, FQNEAQ. With V trimmed by 4 bases and J by 0 bases, 0 bases remained unmatched. The CDR3 sequence is 14 residues long.

The chain employs TRBV6-1 and TRBJ2-2; D is undetermined. This CDR3 is 14 amino acids long. Germline V gene data show CDR1 as MNHNS and CDR2 as SASEGT. Trimming left V 3 bases short and J 6 bases short, with 11 bases between. This chain's CDR3 is CASSERTIPGELFF. For the CDR3, the DNA is TGTGCCAGCAGTGAGCGGACCATTCCCGGGGAGCTGTTTTTT.

Of note for this clonotype: This may arise from a read error, as a much more abundant clone is one base away. The chain combines TRBV11-2 with TRBJ1-2, with D uncertain. The CDR3 has 12 residues. Germline V gene sequence: CDR1 SGHAT, CDR2 FQNNGV. V was shortened by 2 bases and J by 6 bases, with 7 bases between the two germline ends. The CDR3 spells CASSLIVDGYTF. CDR3 coding DNA: TGTGCCAGCAGCTTAATTGTGGATGGCTACACCTTC.